A single sample gave rise to the 13 T cell receptor beta chains below, sequenced in a study of regulatory T cells in long-lasting Graves disease. With iRepertoire HTBI primers and Arm-PCR of CDR3 regions, TCR beta libraries were built. From the multiplex PCR reads, TCRdb called clonotypes with MiXCR, one entry per CDR3 protein. The top ten hold over 11% of the sample, which has roughly 400,000 distinct CDR3 sequences, under 25% seen once. Time point of the sample: persistent/refractory GD, antithyroid drugs over 5 years with positive TRAb. The TCR library was prepared using RNA isolated from PBMCs. The sequences come from peripheral blood mononuclear cells (PBMCs), collected when the disease was refractory, from a patient treated with antithyroid drugs. These TCRs come from a female donor with Graves disease.

The V gene is TRBV2, the J gene TRBJ2-3; a possible D gene is TRBD1 (6 bases). The CDR3 is 16 amino acids. Germline V lookup: CDR1 SNHLY, CDR2 FYNNEI. V gave up 2 bases and J gave up 5 bases, with 17 bases separating them. The CDR3 DNA sequence: TGTGCCAGCAGTGAAAGTAGCCTAACCAGGGGAGATACGCAGTATTTT. Amino acids: CASSESSLTRGDTQYF.

This clonotype was recorded many times. The DNA of the CDR3 is TGTGCCAGCAGTCCTCCGGACAGGGTATTTGGCTACACCTTC. Translating it yields CASSPPDRVFGYTF. The chain combines TRBV28 with TRBJ1-2, with TRBD1 matching over 8 bases. The CDR3 is made up of 14 amino acids. Trimming at V came to 5 bases and at J to 7 bases, leaving 9 bases not matched to a gene. Germline V gene lookup returns CDR1 MDHEN and CDR2 SYDVKM.

This clonotype is medium-sized in the sample. V gene TRBV28 combines with J gene TRBJ1-1, with D maybe TRBD1 (5 bases). Per germline, CDR1 MDHEN and CDR2 SYDVKM. This CDR3 contains 15 residues. V was shortened by 7 bases and J by 0 bases, with 15 bases between the two germline ends. This chain's CDR3 is CASIPGAQLNTEAFF. The CDR3 DNA reads as TGTGCCAGCATCCCTGGGGCACAGTTGAACACTGAAGCTTTCTTT.

This clonotype was counted ten times or more. The genes are TRBV7-2 and TRBJ2-5, with a tentative D call TRBD1 (6 bases). The CDR3 loop spans 14 amino acids. V shed 7 bases and J shed 3 bases, with 15 bases lying between them. Germline assignment: CDR1 SGHTA and CDR2 FQGNSA. The CDR3 DNA is TGTGCCAGCACCTACCGGGCAGGGGAAGAGACCCAGTACTTC. The encoded protein is CASTYRAGEETQYF.

This clonotype came up many times. This chain's CDR3 is CASSPGSRQETQYF. The DNA for the CDR3 is TGTGCCAGCAGCCCCGGGAGCCGGCAAGAGACCCAGTACTTC. The chain recombines TRBV5-5 with TRBJ2-5, with D perhaps matching TRBD2 (6 bases). The CDR3 spans 14 residues. Trimming removed 4 bases at V and 2 bases at J, with 12 bases between. Germline-derived CDR1 and CDR2 are SGHKS and YYEKEE (reference sequence).

The chain recombines TRBV5-1 with TRBJ1-6; tentatively, D is TRBD1 (5 bases). CDR1 and CDR2 (germline): SGHRS, YFSETQ. V lost 5 bases to trimming and J lost 5 bases, with 14 bases between them. This CDR3 spans 15 amino acids. The CDR3 loop is CASSLGTHDNSPLHF. The CDR3 nucleotides read TGCGCCAGCAGTCTGGGGACGCATGATAATTCACCCCTCCACTTT.

In this sample, this clonotype turned up many times. This sequence joins TRBV2 and TRBJ1-2, with D uncertain. CDR3 length equals 12 residues. The germline V and J ends were trimmed by 3 bases and 6 bases, with 8 bases remaining between them. Germline V lookup: CDR1 SNHLY, CDR2 FYNNEI. The CDR3 here is CASSELLDGYTF. The CDR3 coding sequence is TGTGCCAGCAGTGAGTTATTGGATGGCTACACCTTC.

V is TRBV19 and J is TRBJ1-5; D gene unclear. Trimming left V 6 bases short and J 0 bases short, with 12 bases between. The CDR3 is 15 residues long. Germline V gene sequence: CDR1 LNHDA, CDR2 SQIVND (reference sequence). CDR3: CASRVGDNSNQPQHF. CDR3 DNA: TGTGCCAGTAGAGTTGGTGACAATAGCAATCAGCCCCAGCATTTT.

The rearrangement links TRBV9 to TRBJ1-1; no clear D. The germline gives CDR1 SGDLS, CDR2 YYNGEE. Trimming left V 3 bases short and J 5 bases short, with 8 bases between. The CDR3 is 12 amino acids. DNA of the CDR3: TGTGCCAGCAGCGGAGAATTTACTGAAGCTTTCTTT. It translates to CASSGEFTEAFF.

This clonotype showed up many times. This rearrangement joins TRBV12-3 or TRBV12-4 to TRBJ2-7; a weak D match, TRBD2 (7 bases). CDR3 size: 13 residues. Trimming pared 7 bases from V and 5 bases from J, leaving 15 bases between. The CDR3 here is CASTGGRKNEQYF. CDR3 sequence (DNA): TGTGCCAGCACCGGGGGGCGGAAGAACGAGCAGTACTTC.

This clonotype was counted ten times or more. V is TRBV4-1 and J is TRBJ2-7, with 8 bases aligning to TRBD2. The CDR3 is 15 residues long. Germline values: CDR1 MGHRA, CDR2 YSYEKL. V lost 0 bases to trimming and J lost 7 bases; unmatched junction nucleotides: 8. This chain's CDR3 is CASSQEKAGGDEQYF. The DNA of the CDR3 is TGCGCCAGCAGCCAAGAGAAGGCGGGAGGCGATGAGCAGTACTTC.

As for this clonotype: This may come from a read error, since a much larger clone is one base off. The missing conserved phenylalanine or tryptophan at the end of this CDR3 makes a read error likely. V gene TRBV29-1 combines with J gene TRBJ1-1; 8 bases agree with TRBD1. Germline V gene data show CDR1 as SQVTM and CDR2 as ANQGSEA. V shed 0 bases, J shed 8 bases, and the junction held 2 bases outside the gene matches. This CDR3 region has 12 residues. The CDR3, as DNA: TGCAGCGTTGAAGACCGGGACAGGGAAGCTTTCTCT. It specifies CSVEDRDREAFS.

This clonotype was seen a single time. The chain uses TRBV5-4 and TRBJ2-2, with 7 bases that match TRBD1. In germline, CDR1 is SGHNT, CDR2 YYREEE (reference sequence). CDR3 length: 16 amino acids. Losses at the gene ends were 3 bases for V and 4 bases for J; bases not matched to a gene: 9. CDR3 sequence reads: CASSSETGIGTGELFF. In DNA, the CDR3 is TGTGCCAGCAGCTCCGAGACAGGGATCGGCACCGGGGAGCTGTTTTTT.